The 24 T cell receptor beta chains below were found in one sample sequenced in a study of identical twins. TCRdb re-called the 5' RACE reads with MiXCR, one entry per CDR3 protein. The sample lists more than 1.5 million distinct CDR3 sequences, under 35% occurring once. Material for sequencing was cord blood. The receptors come from a newborn girl in good health.

The CDR3 reads CASSEGMGLGHYEQYF. The CDR3 region has the DNA TGTGCCAGCAGTGAGGGTATGGGCCTAGGGCACTACGAGCAGTACTTC. The rearrangement links TRBV25-1 to TRBJ2-4; no definite D call. TRBJ2-7 explains the end of the DNA better; the J call may be wrong. Per germline, CDR1 MGHDK and CDR2 SYGVNS. The CDR3 spans 16 residues.

The chain employs TRBV24-1 and TRBJ2-5; TRBD1 matches 8 bases. This CDR3 is 15 amino acids long. Germline V gene lookup returns CDR1 KGHDR and CDR2 SFDVKD. With 4 bases clipped from V and 5 bases from J, the junction kept 8 bases outside the gene matches. The CDR3: CATSEGTGSTETQYF. In DNA, the CDR3 is TGTGCCACCAGTGAGGGGACAGGTAGTACGGAGACCCAGTACTTC.

The V gene is TRBV4-1, the J gene TRBJ2-5, with D perhaps matching TRBD1 (6 bases). V lost 3 bases and J lost 4, with 15 bases in between. Looked up from germline, CDR1 is MGHRA and CDR2 is YSYEKL. This CDR3 spans 15 amino acids. The CDR3 DNA is TGCGCCAGCAGCCAGGAGATGTGGGGGCGAGAGACCCAGTACTTC. Amino acids: CASSQEMWGRETQYF.

The chain links TRBV30 to TRBJ1-4, with D possibly matching TRBD1 (5 bases). Germline-derived CDR1 and CDR2 are GTSNPN and SVGIG (reference sequence). The CDR3 length is 12 residues. V dropped 1 base and J dropped 10 bases, with 10 bases sitting between them. In nucleotides, the CDR3 is TGTGCCTGGAGTGCCTCGGGGGGAAAACTGTTTTTT. Protein: CAWSASGGKLFF.

This chain connects TRBV25-1 to TRBJ2-4; 8 bases map to TRBD1. The V and J ends lost 3 bases and 1 base, in that order; junction bases with no gene match: 5. Germline V CDR1 and CDR2: MGHDK, SYGVNS. The length of the CDR3 is 16 residues. The CDR3 spells CASSEMDRAAKNIQYF. The CDR3 DNA reads TGTGCCAGCAGTGAGATGGACAGGGCGGCCAAAAACATTCAGTACTTC.

V gene TRBV3-1 combines with J gene TRBJ1-5; the D gene is possibly TRBD1 (5 bases). The germline V gene has CDR1 LGHDT and CDR2 YNNKEL (reference sequence). V was trimmed by 0 bases and J by 4 bases, leaving 10 bases between them. The CDR3 sequence is 15 residues long. CDR3 sequence (DNA): TGTGCCAGCAGCCAAGATGAGAGGACAAATCAGCCCCAGCATTTT. Amino acid sequence: CASSQDERTNQPQHF.

This chain joins TRBV3-1 and TRBJ1-6, with 8 positions matching TRBD1. Trimming cost V 4 bases and J 10 bases; bases outside gene matches: 6. The germline V gene has CDR1 LGHDT and CDR2 YNNKEL (reference sequence). The CDR3 has 14 residues. CDR3 amino acids: CASSPGGPRSPLHF. The CDR3 region has the DNA TGTGCCAGCAGCCCAGGGGGCCCGAGGTCACCCCTCCACTTT.

This clonotype was observed a few times. This rearrangement joins TRBV14 to TRBJ2-1; 10 bases match TRBD2. CDR1 and CDR2 (germline): SGHDN, FVKESK. This CDR3 spans 18 amino acids. With 0 bases clipped from V and 1 base from J, the junction kept 6 bases outside the gene matches. CDR3 sequence: CASSQDKREGRSYNEQFF. CDR3 bases: TGTGCCAGCAGCCAAGATAAGCGGGAGGGCCGGTCCTACAATGAGCAGTTCTTC. Complete variable domain (other parts from reference TRBV14 and TRBJ2-1): EAGVTQFPSHSVIEKGQTVTLRCDPISGHDNLYWYRRVMGKEIKFLLHFVKESKQDESGMPNNRFLAERTGGTYSTLKVQPAELEDSGVYFCASSQDKREGRSYNEQFFGPGTRLTVL.

This clonotype was counted between two and nine times. This chain uses TRBV21-1 with TRBJ2-7; TRBD1 is the table's D call, not checked against the DNA. TRBV21-1 is a recognized pseudogene. The length of the CDR3 is 16 residues. CDR3 coding DNA: TGTGCCAGCAGACTTAACCCGAAGGACAGGGCCCACGAGCAGTACTTC. Its protein is CASRLNPKDRAHEQYF.

The gene calls are TRBV7-2 and TRBJ2-5; D might be TRBD2 (5 bases). Germline V CDR1 and CDR2: SGHTA, FQGNSA. V dropped 6 bases and J dropped 5 bases, with 22 bases sitting between them. There are 16 residues in the CDR3. This CDR3 is CASRAAVGRAVETQYF. In nucleotides, the CDR3 is TGTGCCAGCAGAGCGGCGGTGGGGAGAGCCGTGGAGACCCAGTACTTC. Full variable domain (rest looked up from reference TRBV7-2 and TRBJ2-5): GAGVSQSPSNKVTEKGKDVELRCDPISGHTALYWYRQSLGQGLEFLIYFQGNSAPDKSGLPSDRFSAERTGGSVSTLTIQRTQQEDSAVYLCASRAAVGRAVETQYFGPGTRLLVL.

The chain uses TRBV5-1 and TRBJ1-1; TRBD1 aligns across 9 bases. Germline CDR1 SGHRS, CDR2 YFSETQ. J was trimmed by 0 bases and V by 4 bases; bases with no gene match: 7. The CDR3 loop spans 16 amino acids. DNA of the CDR3: TGCGCCAGCAGCCTTGACAGGGGGTCCCTGAACACTGAAGCTTTCTTT. This gives the protein CASSLDRGSLNTEAFF.

The chain is built from TRBV27 and TRBJ2-1; D gene uncertain. CDR3 length: 16 amino acids. The germline V gene has CDR1 MNHEY and CDR2 SMNVEV (reference sequence). The V gene lost 6 bases and the J gene lost 0 bases, with 15 bases spanning the gap. CDR3 nucleotide sequence: TGTGCCAGCAGCCGCTTCCTCTCCAGCTCCTACAATGAGCAGTTCTTC. Translating it yields CASSRFLSSSYNEQFF.

This clonotype came up a few times. J is TRBJ2-1 and V is TRBV5-1; possibly TRBD2 for D (5 bases). CDR1 and CDR2 (germline): SGHRS, YFSETQ. With 1 base removed from V and 6 bases from J, the gap between germline ends came to 17 bases. This CDR3 has 16 residues. The CDR3 DNA reads TGCGCCAGCAGCTTGTCCGGGATTTTGGCTGGCAATGAGCAGTTCTTC. Its protein product is CASSLSGILAGNEQFF. Together with reference TRBV5-1 and TRBJ2-1, the CDR3 gives the full variable domain: KAGVTQTPRYLIKTRGQQVTLSCSPISGHRSVSWYQQTPGQGLQFLFEYFSETQRNKGNFPGRFSGRQFSNSRSEMNVSTLELGDSALYLCASSLSGILAGNEQFFGPGTRLTVL.

This chain uses TRBV4-2 with TRBJ2-1, with TRBD2 as a possible D gene (5 bases). The DNA end favors TRBJ2-7, so the J call may be wrong. The CDR3 totals 17 residues. The germline V gene encodes CDR1 LGHNA and CDR2 YNFKEQ. The CDR3 coding sequence is TGTGCCAGCAGCCAAGATCGATGGGCAGAGGGCTTGGATGAGCAGTACTTC. Translation gives CASSQDRWAEGLDEQYF.

The chain employs TRBV6-5 and TRBJ1-6; perhaps TRBD1 as D (5 bases). The CDR3 is 15 amino acids. Germline assignment: CDR1 MNHEY and CDR2 SVGAGI. Trimming removed 5 bases from V and 5 bases from J, with 13 bases in between. Written as DNA, the CDR3 is TGTGCCAGCAGTCGGGACCTACCCCATAATTCACCCCTCCACTTT. This gives the protein CASSRDLPHNSPLHF.

Only a few counts were recorded for this clonotype. The chain employs TRBV11-1 and TRBJ2-3; D may match TRBD1 or TRBD2 (5 bases each). The germline gives CDR1 SGHAT, CDR2 FQDESV (reference sequence). CDR3 length: 15 residues. V dropped 2 bases and J dropped 7 bases, with 16 bases sitting between them. CDR3 nucleotide sequence: TGTGCCAGCAGCTTAAGGGACGTGATAAGCCATACGCAGTATTTT. Translation gives CASSLRDVISHTQYF.

This chain links TRBV27 with TRBJ2-1; 11 bases agree with TRBD2. Per the germline V gene, CDR1 is MNHEY and CDR2 is SMNVEV (reference sequence). V gave up 4 bases and J gave up 6 bases; unmatched junction bases: 8. This CDR3 has 16 residues. The DNA for the CDR3 is TGTGCCAGCAGTTCGTCCGGGACTAGCGGAAGCAATGAGCAGTTCTTC. It specifies CASSSSGTSGSNEQFF.

The rearrangement uses TRBV13 and TRBJ2-1; D call uncertain. CDR3 length equals 14 residues. Per the germline V gene, CDR1 is PRHDT and CDR2 is FYEKMQ (reference sequence). Trimming took 3 bases from V and 4 from J, leaving 10 bases between them. The CDR3 coding sequence is TGTGCCAGCAGCTTCTTTCAGGATTACAATGAGCAGTTCTTC. It codes for CASSFFQDYNEQFF.

This clonotype was picked up a small number of times. The CDR3 bases are TGCAGTGCTAGGAGCTCCTATAATTCACCCCTCCACTTT. Protein sequence: CSARSSYNSPLHF. The rearrangement joins TRBV20-1 to TRBJ1-6, with D uncertain. Trimming pared 3 bases from V and 0 bases from J, leaving 3 bases between. This CDR3 is built from 13 residues. Per germline, CDR1 DFQATT and CDR2 SNEGSKA (reference sequence).

This sequence joins TRBV6-5 and TRBJ2-7; D uncertain. Germline values: CDR1 MNHEY, CDR2 SVGAGI. The CDR3 sequence is 13 residues long. V was trimmed by 2 bases and J by 6 bases, leaving 11 bases between them. The CDR3 sequence: CASSYRLGREQYF. CDR3 nucleotide sequence: TGTGCCAGCAGTTACCGGCTAGGGCGCGAGCAGTACTTC.

This clonotype was detected ten times or more. The chain employs TRBV7-8 and TRBJ2-3; tentatively, D is TRBD2 (6 bases). Germline V CDR1 and CDR2: SGHVS, FQNEAQ. The CDR3 runs to 15 residues. V lost 2 bases, J lost 2 bases, and 11 bases lay in between. CDR3 region: CASSLLLAFTDTQYF. CDR3 sequence (DNA): TGTGCCAGCAGCTTACTACTAGCTTTCACAGATACGCAGTATTTT.

J is TRBJ2-3 and V is TRBV28; a weak D match, TRBD1 (5 bases). V shed 3 bases and J shed 2 bases, with 12 bases lying between them. Germline values: CDR1 MDHEN, CDR2 SYDVKM. CDR3 length equals 15 residues. The CDR3 here is CASSLGPLLTDTQYF. In DNA form, the CDR3 reads TGTGCCAGCAGTTTGGGGCCCCTCCTCACAGATACGCAGTATTTT.

This clonotype occurred a few times. V usage is TRBV29-1 and J usage is TRBJ2-5, with D perhaps matching TRBD2 (6 bases). Trimming removed 7 bases at V and 5 bases at J, with 11 bases between. The germline CDR1 and CDR2 sequences are SQVTM and ANQGSEA. The CDR3 runs to 11 residues. CDR3 bases: TGCAGCGGGAGGGAGAAGGAGACCCAGTACTTC. Translated, it gives CSGREKETQYF.

V and J are TRBV19 and TRBJ1-5, with unresolved D. This CDR3 comprises 11 residues. Between the trimmed V and J ends, which lost 5 bases and 12 bases, there was a span of 11 bases. Germline values: CDR1 LNHDA, CDR2 SQIVND (reference sequence). Here the CDR3 DNA reads TGTGCCAGTAGTCACCGGGAGGTCCAGCATTTT. Residues: CASSHREVQHF.